This TCR beta chain comes out of a study of identical twins' blood T cells. Whole-study results and caveats: Even for out-of-frame TCRbeta, twins reportedly shared V gene usage much more than unrelated donors. Abundant TCRbeta CDR3s overlapped more between twins than with unrelated donors.

TCRdb itself ran the 5' RACE reads through MiXCR, one entry per CDR3 protein. This table holds hundreds of thousands of distinct CDR3 sequences, over 25% found once. V lost 8 bases, J lost 7 bases, and 9 bases stayed unmatched. The CDR3 has 13 amino acids. Germline CDR1 is SGHDN and CDR2 is FVKESK. About this clonotype: As yet, its antigen is unknown.

Reared together, all three twin pairs probably met the same infectious agents and vaccines. This sequence joins TRBV14 and TRBJ2-5; 8 bases line up with TRBD1. The TCR was taken from a woman aged 18 to 49 in good health. The sequenced material came from PBMCs. As DNA, the CDR3 is TGTGCCAGCGCCTGGACAGGGCTCGGGACCCAGTACTTC. Protein sequence: CASAWTGLGTQYF.